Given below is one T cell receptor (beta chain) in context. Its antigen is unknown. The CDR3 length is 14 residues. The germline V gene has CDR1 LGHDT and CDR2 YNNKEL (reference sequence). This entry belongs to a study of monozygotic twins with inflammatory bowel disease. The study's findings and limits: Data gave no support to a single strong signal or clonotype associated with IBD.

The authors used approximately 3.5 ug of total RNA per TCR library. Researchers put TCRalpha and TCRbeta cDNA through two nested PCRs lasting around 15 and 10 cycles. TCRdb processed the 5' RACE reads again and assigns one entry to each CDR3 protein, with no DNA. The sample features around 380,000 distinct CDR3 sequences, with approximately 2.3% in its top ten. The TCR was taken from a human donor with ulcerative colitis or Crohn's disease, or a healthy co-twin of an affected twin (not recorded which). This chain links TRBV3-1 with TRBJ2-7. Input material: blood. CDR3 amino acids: CASSPQTVTYEQYF.